The 29 T cell receptor beta chains given below trace back to one sample, sequenced in a study of T-cell memory formation after mild COVID-19. TCRdb recomputed calls from the 5' RACE reads with MiXCR, one row per CDR3 protein. The profile shows 470,000 or so distinct CDR3 sequences, approximately 20% of them singletons. Sequencing was performed on PBMCs or a T cell subset sorted from them (not recorded which). Receptor source: an adult woman who had mild COVID-19 (a few samples of this study predate the infection). Cell type and time point are not known.

This clonotype was recorded a few times. The CDR3 protein is CASSVEGTVMNEQYF. DNA of the CDR3: TGTGCCAGCAGCGTAGAGGGCACGGTAATGAACGAGCAGTACTTC. The chain recombines TRBV9 with TRBJ2-7; no definite D call. Germline CDR1 is SGDLS and CDR2 is YYNGEE. There are 15 residues in the CDR3. V lost 0 bases, J lost 5 bases, and 15 bases lay in between.

This clonotype was picked up many times. CDR3 coding DNA: TGTGCCATCGGCGACGTGGGCTATGGCTACACCTTC. Translation: CAIGDVGYGYTF. The chain couples TRBV10-3 to TRBJ1-2; D gene uncertain. V lost 8 bases, J lost 4 bases, and 11 bases lay in between. The CDR3 totals 12 residues. Germline-derived CDR1 and CDR2 are ENHRY and SYGVKD.

The CDR3 protein is CASSPRAVNTQYF. CDR3 bases: TGTGCCAGCAGCCCCCGGGCCGTGAATACGCAGTATTTT. The chain links TRBV7-9 to TRBJ2-3; D not resolved. This CDR3 has 13 amino acids. In germline, CDR1 is SEHNR, CDR2 FQNEAQ (reference sequence). The ends were cut back, 5 bases at V and 7 bases at J, with 13 bases in the middle.

This clonotype was detected a few times. This chain uses TRBV6-5 with TRBJ1-2, with 7 positions matching TRBD1. Trimming at V came to 5 bases and at J to 5 bases, leaving 8 bases not matched to a gene. The V gene's germline CDR1 is MNHEY and CDR2 SVGAGI. The CDR3 length is 14 residues. CDR3 DNA sequence: TGTGCCAGCAGTCATACAACAGGGGTTTATGGCTACACCTTC. It encodes CASSHTTGVYGYTF.

This clonotype was observed a handful of times. The V gene is TRBV9, the J gene TRBJ2-2; D is possibly TRBD1 (5 bases). The V gene lost 1 base and the J gene lost 6 bases, with 16 bases spanning the gap. CDR3 size: 16 residues. Germline CDR1 SGDLS, CDR2 YYNGEE. The CDR3 is CASSVPDIPTPGELFF. The CDR3 region has the DNA TGTGCCAGCAGCGTACCGGACATCCCCACACCCGGGGAGCTGTTTTTT. The whole variable domain, filled in from reference TRBV9 and TRBJ2-2, reads DSGVTQTPKHLITATGQRVTLRCSPRSGDLSVYWYQQSLDQGLQFLIQYYNGEERAKGNILERFSAQQFPDLHSELNLSSLELGDSALYFCASSVPDIPTPGELFFGEGSRLTVL.

The V gene is TRBV5-1, the J gene TRBJ1-1, with a tentative D call TRBD1 (5 bases). CDR1 is SGHRS and CDR2 is YFSETQ in the germline V gene. Trimming cost V 0 bases and J 5 bases, with 8 bases left between them. This CDR3 is 13 amino acids long. The CDR3 loop reads CASSLAEGTEAFF. DNA for the CDR3: TGCGCCAGCAGCTTGGCAGAGGGGACTGAAGCTTTCTTT.

This clonotype was detected a few times. The V and J genes are TRBV20-1 and TRBJ2-3, with D possibly being TRBD2 (5 bases). Germline V gene sequence: CDR1 DFQATT, CDR2 SNEGSKA (reference sequence). The CDR3 consists of 15 residues. With 5 bases removed from V and 1 base from J, the gap between germline ends came to 16 bases. CDR3 loop: CSAHMPVLGTDTQYF. CDR3 nucleotides: TGCAGTGCTCATATGCCCGTACTAGGCACAGATACGCAGTATTTT.

This clonotype has more than one count but fewer than ten. The chain recombines TRBV29-1 with TRBJ2-7, with a tentative D call TRBD1 (6 bases). Germline V CDR1 and CDR2: SQVTM, ANQGSEA. The length of the CDR3 is 12 residues. V was trimmed by 6 bases and J by 5 bases, leaving 14 bases between them. The CDR3 loop is CSVLRDTDEQYF. For the CDR3, the DNA is TGCAGCGTGCTCCGGGACACGGACGAGCAGTACTTC.

This clonotype was found a few times. The chain recombines TRBV20-1 with TRBJ1-5, with 9 bases matching TRBD1. This CDR3 spans 16 amino acids. The V gene end was trimmed by 4 bases and the J gene end by 4 bases; junction bases not matched to a gene: 11. Germline V gene data show CDR1 as DFQATT and CDR2 as SNEGSKA (reference sequence). CDR3 protein: CSATPRTGGPNQPQHF. The CDR3 bases are TGCAGTGCTACTCCACGAACAGGGGGCCCTAATCAGCCCCAGCATTTT.

The chain uses TRBV6-5 and TRBJ1-6; 10 nucleotides line up with TRBD1. CDR1 is MNHEY, CDR2 SVGAGI, per germline. Trimming took 6 bases from V and 2 from J; bases not matched to a gene: 4. The CDR3 contains 16 residues. The CDR3 DNA follows: TGTGCCAGCAGAATGACAGGGGGCCCCTATAATTCACCCCTCCACTTT. This sequence encodes CASRMTGGPYNSPLHF.

The count of this clonotype is one. The V call is TRBV29-1, the J call TRBJ2-4; 7 positions match TRBD1. CDR1 is SQVTM and CDR2 is ANQGSEA in the germline V gene. This CDR3 comprises 12 residues. The V segment lost 4 bases and the J segment 6 bases; nucleotides outside the gene matches: 3. The CDR3 protein is CSVGTGRNIQYF. CDR3 bases: TGCAGCGTTGGGACAGGCAGAAACATTCAGTACTTC.

The chain uses TRBV2 and TRBJ2-3, with 7 positions matching TRBD1. The CDR3 consists of 15 residues. Germline V CDR1 and CDR2: SNHLY, FYNNEI. Trimming at V came to 7 bases and at J to 2 bases, leaving 9 bases not matched to a gene. CDR3 region: CASIRTGHSTDTQYF. CDR3 nucleotide sequence: TGTGCCAGCATACGGACAGGTCATTCCACAGATACGCAGTATTTT.

This clonotype was seen only a few times. This chain links TRBV7-2 with TRBJ2-7; D unclear. The V gene's germline CDR1 is SGHTA and CDR2 FQGNSA. CDR3 length: 13 residues. Trimming cost V 5 bases and J 2 bases, with 10 bases left between them. The CDR3 DNA reads as TGTGCCAGCAGCCCGAGGTCCCCCTACGAGCAGTACTTC. Translation gives CASSPRSPYEQYF. The whole variable domain, filled in from reference TRBV7-2 and TRBJ2-7, reads GAGVSQSPSNKVTEKGKDVELRCDPISGHTALYWYRQSLGQGLEFLIYFQGNSAPDKSGLPSDRFSAERTGGSVSTLTIQRTQQEDSAVYLCASSPRSPYEQYFGPGTRLTVT.

This clonotype was seen more than once but under ten times. This chain joins TRBV7-6 and TRBJ2-7; tentative D call: TRBD2 (6 bases). This CDR3 region has 13 residues. Germline V gene sequence: CDR1 SGHVS, CDR2 FNYEAQ. The V and J ends lost 5 bases and 0 bases respectively, with 8 bases between them. The CDR3 DNA is TGTGCCAGCAGCGGGGACTTCTCCTACGAGCAGTACTTC. As protein: CASSGDFSYEQYF.

This chain joins TRBV9 and TRBJ1-1; D unclear. This CDR3 contains 13 residues. The germline CDR1 and CDR2 sequences are SGDLS and YYNGEE. Trimming cost V 0 bases and J 6 bases, with 9 bases left between them. Here the CDR3 reads CASSVGGWAEAFF. Written as DNA, the CDR3 is TGTGCCAGCAGCGTAGGAGGGTGGGCTGAAGCTTTCTTT.

This clonotype has just a few counts. CDR3 residues: CASSRGPFDTQYF. In DNA form, the CDR3 reads TGTGCCAGCAGTCGTGGACCGTTTGATACGCAGTATTTT. The genes are TRBV28 and TRBJ2-3; unclear D gene. The CDR3 spans 13 residues. V lost 5 bases and J 6 bases, leaving 12 bases between the germline ends. CDR1 and CDR2 from the germline V gene are MDHEN and SYDVKM.

This clonotype was seen more than once but under ten times. The V gene is TRBV2, the J gene TRBJ2-7; 7 bases match TRBD1. V was pared by 6 bases and J by 5 bases, with 7 bases of the junction left unmatched. The CDR3 loop spans 13 amino acids. Germline V CDR1 and CDR2: SNHLY, FYNNEI. The CDR3 loop reads CASSRDREDEQYF. The CDR3 coding sequence is TGTGCCAGCAGCCGAGACAGGGAAGACGAGCAGTACTTC.

This clonotype was seen a few times. The rearrangement uses TRBV5-1 and TRBJ2-6; D is uncertain. V was pared by 4 bases and J by 1 base, with 12 bases between. The germline CDR1 and CDR2 sequences are SGHRS and YFSETQ. This CDR3 comprises 16 residues. Here the CDR3 reads CASSILESSGANVLTF. CDR3 DNA: TGCGCCAGCAGCATCCTGGAGAGTTCTGGGGCCAACGTCCTGACTTTC.

This clonotype showed up just a few times. V usage is TRBV6-1 and J usage is TRBJ1-1; D call uncertain. The V gene's germline CDR1 is MNHNS and CDR2 SASEGT. The germline V and J ends were trimmed by 2 bases and 7 bases, with 17 bases remaining between them. The CDR3 loop spans 15 amino acids. CDR3 in DNA: TGTGCCAGCAGTGAATATACTAATTGGGAGAATGAAGCTTTCTTT. Residues: CASSEYTNWENEAFF.

This clonotype was seen a few times. This sequence joins TRBV2 and TRBJ1-1; D is ambiguous. V was trimmed by 4 bases and J by 7 bases, leaving 10 bases between them. CDR3 size: 12 residues. Germline V CDR1 and CDR2: SNHLY, FYNNEI. In nucleotides, the CDR3 is TGTGCCAGCAGTGGGCAGTCTTTTGAAGCTTTCTTT. Translated, it gives CASSGQSFEAFF.

Remarks on this clonotype: Relative to the germline gene, one junction end is altered; a read error may explain this. The J gene is TRBJ2-2, the V gene TRBV7-7; TRBD2 matches 8 bases. Germline V gene sequence: CDR1 SSHAT, CDR2 FNYEAQ (reference sequence). The CDR3 extends over 17 amino acids. CDR3 residues: CASSFWAGTRGTGELFF. The CDR3 DNA follows: TGTGCTAGCAGCTTTTGGGCCGGGACTAGAGGGACCGGGGAGCTGTTTTTT.

The V call is TRBV7-9, the J call TRBJ1-2, with 7 bases that match TRBD1. Germline CDR1 is SEHNR and CDR2 is FQNEAQ (reference sequence). Losses at the gene ends were 5 bases for V and 0 bases for J; bases not matched to a gene: 6. This CDR3 comprises 15 residues. CDR3 DNA: TGTGCCAGCAGCCCACAGGGGTTCCCTAACTATGGCTACACCTTC. This encodes CASSPQGFPNYGYTF.

This clonotype was observed a handful of times. The CDR3 spells CASSYSQVWFF. The CDR3 bases are TGTGCCAGCAGTTACTCCCAAGTTTGGTTCTTC. The rearrangement joins TRBV6-5 to TRBJ2-1, with D hard to call. This CDR3 contains 11 residues. Trimming removed 0 bases from V and 15 bases from J, with 9 bases in between. CDR1 and CDR2 from the germline V gene are MNHEY and SVGAGI.

The chain combines TRBV21-1 with TRBJ1-4; TRBD1 is taken as the D call from the table, unchecked against the DNA. TRBV21-1 is designated a pseudogene. CDR3 length: 13 residues. The CDR3 reads CASSAGTDEKLFF. For the CDR3, the DNA is TGTGCCAGCAGCGCCGGGACAGATGAAAAACTGTTTTTT.

This clonotype occurred a few times. V usage is TRBV12-3 or TRBV12-4 and J usage is TRBJ1-4; 7 bases align to TRBD1. The CDR3 is made up of 15 amino acids. V lost 5 bases and J lost 3; bases outside the gene matches: 6. In nucleotides, the CDR3 is TGTGCCAGCAGTCCCCAGACAGGGTCTAATGAAAAACTGTTTTTT. Translated, it gives CASSPQTGSNEKLFF.

Only a few counts were recorded for this clonotype. This chain joins TRBV12-3 or TRBV12-4 and TRBJ2-5; the D is unclear. V gave up 3 bases and J gave up 3 bases, with 14 bases separating them. This CDR3 contains 15 residues. The CDR3 loop reads CASSFSYGREETQYF. CDR3 DNA: TGTGCCAGCAGTTTTAGTTATGGCAGAGAAGAGACCCAGTACTTC.

This clonotype was seen a few times. The CDR3: CASTPSGSSYEQYF. In DNA, the CDR3 is TGTGCCAGCACCCCTAGCGGGAGCTCCTACGAGCAGTACTTC. This sequence joins TRBV12-3 or TRBV12-4 and TRBJ2-7; TRBD2 matches at 10 bases. The J segment lost 0 bases and the V segment lost 7 bases, leaving 3 bases of the junction unmatched. This CDR3 comprises 14 residues.

This clonotype has more than one count but fewer than ten. Written as DNA, the CDR3 is TGTGCCAGCAGGGCTCTACAGGGGACGATTTCCGAGCAGTACTTC. Protein product: CASRALQGTISEQYF. The chain employs TRBV6-1 and TRBJ2-7; 7 nucleotides align to TRBD1. V shed 6 bases, J shed 6 bases, and the junction held 14 bases outside the gene matches. The CDR3 is 15 residues long. Germline lookup yields CDR1 MNHNS and CDR2 SASEGT.

The table lists this clonotype with a few counts. This chain joins TRBV7-8 and TRBJ2-5; D is ambiguous. Between the trimmed V and J ends, which lost 3 bases and 5 bases, there was a span of 13 bases. The CDR3 totals 14 residues. Germline CDR1 reads SGHVS; CDR2 reads FQNEAQ. CDR3 DNA: TGTGCCAGCAGCTTCTCCAGCCAGTGGGAGACCCAGTACTTC. It yields the protein CASSFSSQWETQYF.